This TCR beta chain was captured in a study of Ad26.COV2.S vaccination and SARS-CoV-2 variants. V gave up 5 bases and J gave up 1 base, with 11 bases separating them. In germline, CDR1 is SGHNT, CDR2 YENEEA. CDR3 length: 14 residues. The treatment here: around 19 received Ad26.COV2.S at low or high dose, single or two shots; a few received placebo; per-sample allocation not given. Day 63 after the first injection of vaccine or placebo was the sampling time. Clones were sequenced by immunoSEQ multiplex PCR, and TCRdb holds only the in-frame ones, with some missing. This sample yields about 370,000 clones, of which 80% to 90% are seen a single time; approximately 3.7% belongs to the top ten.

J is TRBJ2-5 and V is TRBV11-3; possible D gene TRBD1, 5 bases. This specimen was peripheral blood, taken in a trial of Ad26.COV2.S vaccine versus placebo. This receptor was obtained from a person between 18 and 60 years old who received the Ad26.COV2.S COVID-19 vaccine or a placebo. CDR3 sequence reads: CASSPRAGQETQYF. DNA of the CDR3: TGTGCCAGCAGCCCCAGGGCTGGCCAAGAGACCCAGTACTTC.